One sample yielded the 10 T cell receptor beta chains listed below, sequenced in a study of blood T cell repertoires in COVID-19. Generated by immunoSEQ multiplex PCR, the TCRdb table keeps only in-frame clones and is missing some. Of 130,000 or so clones listed, roughly 84% are singletons. The material sequenced was PBMCs or T cells enriched from blood (not recorded which). The receptors originated from a woman aged 30 to 39 who had recovered from COVID-19.

The rearrangement joins TRBV2 to TRBJ2-2; 9 bases map to TRBD1. The V segment lost 3 bases and the J segment 4 bases; nucleotides outside the gene matches: 9. The CDR3 runs to 17 residues. Germline values: CDR1 SNHLY, CDR2 FYNNEI. CDR3 sequence: CASSETPTGGGTGELFF. The CDR3 DNA is TGTGCCAGCAGTGAGACCCCGACAGGGGGAGGCACCGGGGAGCTGTTTTTT.

The gene calls are TRBV28 and TRBJ2-7; 8 bases are a match to TRBD2. The CDR3 loop spans 15 amino acids. Germline trimming cut 6 bases from V and 3 bases from J; bases unmatched to any gene: 10. The germline V gene encodes CDR1 MDHEN and CDR2 SYDVKM. Here the CDR3 DNA reads TGTGCCAGCAGCCGAATCGGGGGGGTAAGCTACGAGCAGTACTTC. Translating gives CASSRIGGVSYEQYF.

This clone was seen a handful of times. The chain employs TRBV2 and TRBJ2-7, with 8 bases matching TRBD2. With 2 bases clipped from V and 6 bases from J, the junction kept 9 bases outside the gene matches. The CDR3 contains 15 residues. The germline V gene encodes CDR1 SNHLY and CDR2 FYNNEI. The CDR3 DNA sequence: TGTGCCAGCAGTGAACTCGAGCCGGGACTAGGCGAGCAGTACTTC. It codes for CASSELEPGLGEQYF. The variable domain in full, with the rest retrieved from reference TRBV2 and TRBJ2-7, is EPEVTQTPSHQVTQMGQEVILRCVPISNHLYFYWYRQILGQKVEFLVSFYNNEISEKSEIFDDQFSVERPDGSNFTLKIRSTKLEDSAMYFCASSELEPGLGEQYFGPGTRLTVT.

The chain carries TRBV19 and TRBJ2-2, with D perhaps matching TRBD1 (5 bases). The CDR3 runs to 14 residues. Looked up from germline, CDR1 is LNHDA and CDR2 is SQIVND (reference sequence). V was pared by 9 bases and J by 7 bases, with 18 bases between. DNA for the CDR3: TGTGCCAGCACCGGTTCCAGGGTCAGCGGGGAGCTGTTTTTT. Translating it yields CASTGSRVSGELFF.

The V and J genes are TRBV2 and TRBJ1-4; 9 bases agree with TRBD1. The CDR3 has 14 residues. V trimming: 5 bases; J trimming: 7 bases; junction bases outside the gene matches: 5. Germline V lookup: CDR1 SNHLY, CDR2 FYNNEI. The CDR3 coding sequence is TGTGCCAGCAGTCGCGACAGGGGGGCTGAAAAACTGTTTTTT. This encodes CASSRDRGAEKLFF.

V is TRBV27 and J is TRBJ2-5, with 8 bases matching TRBD2. This CDR3 has 18 residues. With 5 bases clipped from V and 1 base from J, the junction kept 15 bases outside the gene matches. Germline V CDR1 and CDR2: MNHEY, SMNVEV (reference sequence). CDR3 amino acids: CASSPRAGLAVLQETQYF. The CDR3 nucleotides read TGTGCCAGCAGTCCCCGTGCCGGACTAGCAGTACTCCAAGAGACCCAGTACTTC.

The chain couples TRBV29-1 to TRBJ2-5; the D is unclear. Germline assignment: CDR1 SQVTM and CDR2 ANQGSEA. The CDR3 covers 10 residues. The CDR3 is CSMAGETQYF. In DNA, the CDR3 is TGCAGTATGGCAGGAGAGACCCAGTACTTC.

V and J are TRBV4-2 and TRBJ2-1; the match to TRBD2 covers 14 bases. The V gene end was trimmed by 3 bases and the J gene end by 15 bases; junction bases not matched to a gene: 7. The CDR3 is 14 amino acids. The V gene's germline CDR1 is LGHNA and CDR2 YNFKEQ. The CDR3 DNA follows: TGTGCCAGCAGCCACGGGACTAGCGGGAGTGAAGCGTTCTTC. As protein: CASSHGTSGSEAFF.

The genes are TRBV7-9 and TRBJ1-1; D uncertain. Germline V lookup: CDR1 SEHNR, CDR2 FQNEAQ (reference sequence). Trimming shortened V by 1 base and J by 11 bases, and 20 bases separated the two germline ends. This CDR3 has 15 residues. The DNA of the CDR3 is TGTGCCAGCAGCTTAGATATGGTGGCGGAAAGTGAGGCTTTCTTT. It yields the protein CASSLDMVAESEAFF.

The V call is TRBV19, the J call TRBJ1-1, with D possibly being TRBD1 (6 bases). The CDR3 spans 14 residues. Germline CDR1 LNHDA, CDR2 SQIVND (reference sequence). Trimming left V 4 bases short and J 4 bases short, with 13 bases between. CDR3 nucleotides: TGTGCCAGTAGTAGACAGGAACGGGGCACTGAAGCTTTCTTT. This translates into CASSRQERGTEAFF. Together with reference TRBV19 and TRBJ1-1, the CDR3 gives the full variable domain: DGGITQSPKYLFRKEGQNVTLSCEQNLNHDAMYWYRQDPGQGLRLIYYSQIVNDFQKGDIAEGYSVSREKKESFPLTVTSAQKNPTAFYLCASSRQERGTEAFFGQGTRLTVV.